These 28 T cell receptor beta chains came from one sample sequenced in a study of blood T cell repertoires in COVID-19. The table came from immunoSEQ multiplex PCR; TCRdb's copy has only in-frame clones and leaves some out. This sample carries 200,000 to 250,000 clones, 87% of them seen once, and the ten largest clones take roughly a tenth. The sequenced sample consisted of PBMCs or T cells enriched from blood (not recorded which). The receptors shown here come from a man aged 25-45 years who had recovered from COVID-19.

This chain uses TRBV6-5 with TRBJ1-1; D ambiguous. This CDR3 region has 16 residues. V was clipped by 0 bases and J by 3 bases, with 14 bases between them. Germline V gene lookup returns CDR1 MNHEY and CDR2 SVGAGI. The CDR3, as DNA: TGTGCCAGCAGTTACTCGACTTCCCCACCGCACACTGAAGCTTTCTTT. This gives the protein CASSYSTSPPHTEAFF.

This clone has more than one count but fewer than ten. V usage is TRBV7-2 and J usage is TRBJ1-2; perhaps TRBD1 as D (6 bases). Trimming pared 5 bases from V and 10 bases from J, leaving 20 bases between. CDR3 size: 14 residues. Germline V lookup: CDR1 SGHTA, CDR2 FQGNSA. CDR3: CASSVPGTPPHYTF. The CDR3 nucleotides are TGTGCCAGCAGCGTCCCTGGGACACCTCCCCACTACACCTTC. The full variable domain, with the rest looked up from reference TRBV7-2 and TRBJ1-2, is GAGVSQSPSNKVTEKGKDVELRCDPISGHTALYWYRQSLGQGLEFLIYFQGNSAPDKSGLPSDRFSAERTGGSVSTLTIQRTQQEDSAVYLCASSVPGTPPHYTFGSGTRLTVV.

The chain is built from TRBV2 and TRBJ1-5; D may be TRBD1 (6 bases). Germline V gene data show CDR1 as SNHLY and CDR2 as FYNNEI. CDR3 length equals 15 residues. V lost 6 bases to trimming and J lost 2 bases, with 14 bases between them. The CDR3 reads CASRIRGVGNQPQHF. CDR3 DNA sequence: TGTGCCAGCAGGATCAGGGGAGTCGGCAATCAGCCCCAGCATTTT.

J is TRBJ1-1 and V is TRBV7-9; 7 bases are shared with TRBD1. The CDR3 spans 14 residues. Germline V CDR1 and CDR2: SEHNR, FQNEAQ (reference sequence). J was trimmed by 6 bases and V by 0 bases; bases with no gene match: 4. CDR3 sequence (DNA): TGTGCCAGCAGCTTAGCGAACAGGGGCGCTGAAGCTTTCTTT. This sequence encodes CASSLANRGAEAFF.

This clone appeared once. CDR3 sequence: CASSPSLGGYSYEQYF. The CDR3 nucleotides are TGTGCCAGCAGCCCGTCGTTAGGGGGTTACTCCTACGAGCAGTACTTC. The chain combines TRBV9 with TRBJ2-7, with D possibly matching TRBD1 (6 bases). CDR1 SGDLS and CDR2 YYNGEE come from the germline V gene. Between the trimmed V and J ends, which lost 4 bases and 0 bases, there was a span of 17 bases. The CDR3 extends over 16 amino acids.

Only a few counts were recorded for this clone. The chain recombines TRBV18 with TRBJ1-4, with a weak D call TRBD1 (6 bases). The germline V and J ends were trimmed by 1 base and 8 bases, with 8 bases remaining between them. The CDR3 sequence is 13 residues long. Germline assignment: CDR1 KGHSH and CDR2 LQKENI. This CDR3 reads CASSPRTGEKLFF. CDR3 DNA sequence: TGTGCCAGCTCACCACGAACAGGGGAAAAACTGTTTTTT.

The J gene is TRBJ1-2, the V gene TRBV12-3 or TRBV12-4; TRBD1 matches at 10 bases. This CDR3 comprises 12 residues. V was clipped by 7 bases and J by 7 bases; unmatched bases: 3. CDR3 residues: CASTGTGAGYTF. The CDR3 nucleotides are TGTGCCAGCACTGGGACAGGGGCTGGCTACACCTTC.

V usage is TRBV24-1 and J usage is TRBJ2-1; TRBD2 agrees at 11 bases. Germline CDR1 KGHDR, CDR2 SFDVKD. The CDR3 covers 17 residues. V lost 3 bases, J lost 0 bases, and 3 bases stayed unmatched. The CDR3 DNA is TGTGCCACCAGTGATCAGGGACTAGCGGACTCCTACAATGAGCAGTTCTTC. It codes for CATSDQGLADSYNEQFF.

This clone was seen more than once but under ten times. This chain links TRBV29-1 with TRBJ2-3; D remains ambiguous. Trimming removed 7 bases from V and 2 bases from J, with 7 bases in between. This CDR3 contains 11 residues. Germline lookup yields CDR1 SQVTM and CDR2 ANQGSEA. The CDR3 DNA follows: TGCAGCGCACTTCACACAGATACGCAGTATTTT. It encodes CSALHTDTQYF.

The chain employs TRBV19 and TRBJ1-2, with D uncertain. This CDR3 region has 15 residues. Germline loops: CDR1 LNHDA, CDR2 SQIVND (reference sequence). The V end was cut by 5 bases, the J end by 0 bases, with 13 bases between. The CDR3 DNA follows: TGTGCCAGTAGTCGGACCCCGGAGGCTAACTATGGCTACACCTTC. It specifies CASSRTPEANYGYTF.

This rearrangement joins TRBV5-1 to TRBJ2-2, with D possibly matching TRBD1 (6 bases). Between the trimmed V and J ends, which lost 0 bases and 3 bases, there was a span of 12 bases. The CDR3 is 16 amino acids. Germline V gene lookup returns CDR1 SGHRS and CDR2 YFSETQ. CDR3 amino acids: CASSLDRAPDTGELFF. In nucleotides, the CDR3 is TGCGCCAGCAGCTTGGACAGGGCCCCGGACACCGGGGAGCTGTTTTTT.

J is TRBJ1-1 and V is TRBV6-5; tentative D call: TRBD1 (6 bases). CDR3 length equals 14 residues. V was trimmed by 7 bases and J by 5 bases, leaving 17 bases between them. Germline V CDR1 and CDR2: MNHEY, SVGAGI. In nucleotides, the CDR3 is TGTGCCAGCATAGCAGGGGCAATGAGGACTGAAGCTTTCTTT. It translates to CASIAGAMRTEAFF.

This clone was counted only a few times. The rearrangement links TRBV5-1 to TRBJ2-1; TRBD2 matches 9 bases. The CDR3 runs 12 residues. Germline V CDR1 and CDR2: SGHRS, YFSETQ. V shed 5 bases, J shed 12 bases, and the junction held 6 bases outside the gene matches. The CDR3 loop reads CASRPGSGGQFF. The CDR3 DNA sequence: TGCGCCAGCAGGCCGGGTAGCGGGGGGCAGTTCTTC.

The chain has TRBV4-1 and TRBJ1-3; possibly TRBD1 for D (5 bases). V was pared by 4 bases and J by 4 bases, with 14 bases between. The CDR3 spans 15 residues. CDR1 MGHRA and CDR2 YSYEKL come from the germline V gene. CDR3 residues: CASSLGHGLGNTIYF. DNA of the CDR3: TGCGCCAGCAGCCTCGGACATGGGCTCGGAAACACCATATATTTT.

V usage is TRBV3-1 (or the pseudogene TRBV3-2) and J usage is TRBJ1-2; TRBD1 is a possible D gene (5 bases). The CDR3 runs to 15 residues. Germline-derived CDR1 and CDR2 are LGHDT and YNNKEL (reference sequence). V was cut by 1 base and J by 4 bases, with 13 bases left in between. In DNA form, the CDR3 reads TGTGCCAGCAGCCAAGGGACGACAGTTTTCTATGGCTACACCTTC. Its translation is CASSQGTTVFYGYTF.

The chain's CDR3 is CASSYIGTGVGTQYF. The CDR3, as DNA: TGTGCCAGCAGTTATATCGGGACAGGCGTTGGGACCCAGTACTTC. The chain carries TRBV6-5 and TRBJ2-5, with 8 bases fitting TRBD1. V shed 3 bases and J 7 bases; nucleotides not matched to a gene: 10. Germline CDR1 and CDR2: MNHEY and SVGAGI. This CDR3 comprises 15 residues.

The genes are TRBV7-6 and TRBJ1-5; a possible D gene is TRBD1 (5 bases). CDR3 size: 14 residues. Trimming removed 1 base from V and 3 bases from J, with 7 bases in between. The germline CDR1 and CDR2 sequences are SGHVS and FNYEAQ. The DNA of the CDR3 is TGTGCCAGCAGCTTAGAAGGGGTCAATCAGCCCCAGCATTTT. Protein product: CASSLEGVNQPQHF.

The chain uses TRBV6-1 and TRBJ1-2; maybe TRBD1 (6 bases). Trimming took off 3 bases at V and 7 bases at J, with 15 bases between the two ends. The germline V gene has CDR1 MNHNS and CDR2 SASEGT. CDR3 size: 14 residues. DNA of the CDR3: TGTGCCAGCAGTGATGAGGGGGGGAAGGTTGGCTACACCTTC. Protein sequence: CASSDEGGKVGYTF.

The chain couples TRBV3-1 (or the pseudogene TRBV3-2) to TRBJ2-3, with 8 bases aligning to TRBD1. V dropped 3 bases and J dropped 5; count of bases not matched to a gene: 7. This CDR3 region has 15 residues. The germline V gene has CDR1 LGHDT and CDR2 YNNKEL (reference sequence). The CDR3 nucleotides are TGTGCCAGCAGCCATGACAGGGGATCACAAGATACGCAGTATTTT. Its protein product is CASSHDRGSQDTQYF.

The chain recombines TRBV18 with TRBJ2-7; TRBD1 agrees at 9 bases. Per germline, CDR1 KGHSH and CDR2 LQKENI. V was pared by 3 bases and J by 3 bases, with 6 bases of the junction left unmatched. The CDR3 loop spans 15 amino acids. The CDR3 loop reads CASSPGTGPNYEQYF. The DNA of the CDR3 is TGTGCCAGCTCACCGGGGACAGGGCCAAACTACGAGCAGTACTTC.

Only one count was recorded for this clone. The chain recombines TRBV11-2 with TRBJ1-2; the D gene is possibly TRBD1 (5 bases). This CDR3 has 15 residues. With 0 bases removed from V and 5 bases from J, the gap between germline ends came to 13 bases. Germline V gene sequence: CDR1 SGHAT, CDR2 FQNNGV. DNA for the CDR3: TGTGCCAGCAGCTTAGATGGGGGGTCGGGTTATGGCTACACCTTC. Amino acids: CASSLDGGSGYGYTF.

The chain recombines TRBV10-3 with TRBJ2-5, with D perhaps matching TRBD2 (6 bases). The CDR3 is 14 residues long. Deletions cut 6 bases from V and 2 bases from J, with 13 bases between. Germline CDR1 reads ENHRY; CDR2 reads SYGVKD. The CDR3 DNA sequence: TGTGCCATCAGGCGGGATCTAGGGCAAGAGACCCAGTACTTC. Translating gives CAIRRDLGQETQYF.

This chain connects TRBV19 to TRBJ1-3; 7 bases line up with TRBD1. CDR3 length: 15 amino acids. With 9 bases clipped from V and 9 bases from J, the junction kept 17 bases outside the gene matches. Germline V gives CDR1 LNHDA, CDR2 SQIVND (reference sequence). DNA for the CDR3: TGTGCCAGCCACACAATCAGGGGACAGTCGATCACCATATATTTT. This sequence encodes CASHTIRGQSITIYF.

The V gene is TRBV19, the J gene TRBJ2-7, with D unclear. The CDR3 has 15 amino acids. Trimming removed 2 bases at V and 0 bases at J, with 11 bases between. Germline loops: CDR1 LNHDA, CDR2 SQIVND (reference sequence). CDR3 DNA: TGTGCCAGTAGTATACAGACTGCCAGCTCCTACGAGCAGTACTTC. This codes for CASSIQTASSYEQYF.

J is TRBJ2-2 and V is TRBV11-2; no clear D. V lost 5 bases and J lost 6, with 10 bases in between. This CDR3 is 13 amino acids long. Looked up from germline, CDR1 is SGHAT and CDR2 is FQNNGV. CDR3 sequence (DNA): TGTGCCAGCAGCCTAGGGCGGTCCGGGGAGCTGTTTTTT. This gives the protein CASSLGRSGELFF.

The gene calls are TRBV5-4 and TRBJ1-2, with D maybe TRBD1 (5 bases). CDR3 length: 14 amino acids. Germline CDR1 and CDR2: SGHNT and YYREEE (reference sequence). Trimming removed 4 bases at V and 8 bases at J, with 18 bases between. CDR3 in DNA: TGTGCCAGCAGCCCCCGACAGCAGGAATGGGGCTACACCTTC. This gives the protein CASSPRQQEWGYTF.

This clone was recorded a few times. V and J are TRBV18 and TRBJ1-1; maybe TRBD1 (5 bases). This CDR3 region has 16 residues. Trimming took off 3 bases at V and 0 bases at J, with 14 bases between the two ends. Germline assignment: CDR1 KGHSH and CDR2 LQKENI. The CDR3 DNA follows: TGTGCCAGCTCACCGCAGGCGGGACTCCTGAACACTGAAGCTTTCTTT. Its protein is CASSPQAGLLNTEAFF.

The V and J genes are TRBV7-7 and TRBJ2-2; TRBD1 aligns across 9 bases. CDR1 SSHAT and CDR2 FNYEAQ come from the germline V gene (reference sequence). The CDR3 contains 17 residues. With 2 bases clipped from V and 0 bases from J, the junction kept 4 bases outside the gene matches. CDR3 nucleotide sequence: TGTGCCAGCAGCTTATCGGACAGGGGCGCGAACACCGGGGAGCTGTTTTTT. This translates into CASSLSDRGANTGELFF. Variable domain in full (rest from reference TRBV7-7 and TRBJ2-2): GAGVSQSPRYKVTKRGQDVTLRCDPISSHATLYWYQQALGQGPEFLTYFNYEAQPDKSGLPSDRFSAERPEGSISTLTIQRTEQRDSAMYRCASSLSDRGANTGELFFGEGSRLTVL.